The 6 T cell receptor beta chains reported below all come from one sample, sequenced in a study of T cell changes during pregnancy in multiple sclerosis. Profiled with immunoSEQ multiplex PCR; TCRdb holds only in-frame clones, not every one. The sample holds 26,000 or so clones, 89% seen once. Here the sequenced sample was CD4+ T cells from peripheral blood mononuclear cells, taken in the first trimester of pregnancy. These receptors were collected from a female donor in good health, enrolled as a control in a pregnancy study.

This chain joins TRBV2 and TRBJ1-1; no reliable D call. This CDR3 is built from 14 residues. Germline lookup yields CDR1 SNHLY and CDR2 FYNNEI. Trimming cost V 7 bases and J 5 bases, with 17 bases left between them. The CDR3 protein is CASTVNTGGTEAFF. The CDR3 coding sequence is TGTGCCAGCACTGTAAATACTGGAGGGACTGAAGCTTTCTTT.

V is TRBV28 and J is TRBJ1-2, with 8 bases fitting TRBD1. The CDR3 runs 14 residues. Losses at the gene ends were 4 bases for V and 5 bases for J; bases not matched to a gene: 6. The germline gives CDR1 MDHEN, CDR2 SYDVKM. The CDR3 DNA reads TGTGCCAGCAGTTATACGGACAGGGCTTATGGCTACACCTTC. It yields the protein CASSYTDRAYGYTF.

The CDR3 coding sequence is TGTGCCTGGAGTGAGGGCGGGGGGACAAACATTCAGTACTTC. Residues: CAWSEGGGTNIQYF. The chain combines TRBV30 with TRBJ2-4, with 8 nucleotides matching TRBD2. The germline gives CDR1 GTSNPN, CDR2 SVGIG (reference sequence). J was trimmed by 6 bases and V by 1 base; bases with no gene match: 5. CDR3 size: 14 residues.

The CDR3 region is CASSLAGTGGETQYF. In nucleotides, the CDR3 is TGCGCCAGCAGCTTGGCCGGGACAGGGGGAGAGACCCAGTACTTC. V gene TRBV5-1 combines with J gene TRBJ2-5; 11 bases are a match to TRBD1. Per the germline V gene, CDR1 is SGHRS and CDR2 is YFSETQ. The J segment lost 4 bases and the V segment lost 0 bases, leaving 2 bases of the junction unmatched. CDR3 size: 15 residues.

The gene calls are TRBV6-1 and TRBJ2-7, with D unclear. CDR1 and CDR2 from the germline V gene are MNHNS and SASEGT. V lost 1 base to trimming and J lost 5 bases, with 3 bases between them. This CDR3 contains 11 residues. The CDR3 here is CASSEGHEQYF. The CDR3 bases are TGTGCCAGCAGTGAAGGGCACGAGCAGTACTTC.

The chain joins TRBV10-1 to TRBJ1-2; D is uncertain. Germline V gene data show CDR1 as WNHNN and CDR2 as SYGVQD (reference sequence). CDR3 length: 13 residues. Trimming removed 3 bases from V and 4 bases from J, with 9 bases in between. For the CDR3, the DNA is TGCGCCAGCAGTGACGGGTTCGCCTATGGCTACACCTTC. It encodes CASSDGFAYGYTF.